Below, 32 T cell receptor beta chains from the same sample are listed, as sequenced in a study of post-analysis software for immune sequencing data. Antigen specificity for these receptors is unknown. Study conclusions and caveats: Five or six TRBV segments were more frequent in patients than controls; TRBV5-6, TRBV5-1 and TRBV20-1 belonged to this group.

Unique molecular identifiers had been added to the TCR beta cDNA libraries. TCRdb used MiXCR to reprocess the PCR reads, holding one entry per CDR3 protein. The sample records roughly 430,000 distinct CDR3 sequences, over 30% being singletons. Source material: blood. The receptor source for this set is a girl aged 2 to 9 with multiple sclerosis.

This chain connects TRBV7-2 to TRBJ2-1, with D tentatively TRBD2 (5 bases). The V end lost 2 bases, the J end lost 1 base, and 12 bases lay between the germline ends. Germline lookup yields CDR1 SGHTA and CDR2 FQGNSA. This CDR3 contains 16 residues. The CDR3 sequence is CASSLSSSRSYNEQFF. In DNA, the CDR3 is TGTGCCAGCAGCTTAAGTTCTAGCAGGTCCTACAATGAGCAGTTCTTC.

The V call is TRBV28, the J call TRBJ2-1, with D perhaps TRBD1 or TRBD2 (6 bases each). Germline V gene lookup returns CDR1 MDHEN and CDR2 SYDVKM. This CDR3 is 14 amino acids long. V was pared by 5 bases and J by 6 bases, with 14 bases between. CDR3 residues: CASSHQGRTNEQFF. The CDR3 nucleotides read TGTGCCAGCAGTCATCAGGGGAGGACCAATGAGCAGTTCTTC.

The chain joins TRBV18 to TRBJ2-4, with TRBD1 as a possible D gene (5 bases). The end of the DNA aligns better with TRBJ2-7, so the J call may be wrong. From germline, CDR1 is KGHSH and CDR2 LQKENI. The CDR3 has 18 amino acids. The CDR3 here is CASSPPLQGRVSLYEQYF. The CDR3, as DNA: TGTGCCAGCTCACCACCGCTTCAAGGCAGGGTGAGCCTCTACGAGCAGTACTTC.

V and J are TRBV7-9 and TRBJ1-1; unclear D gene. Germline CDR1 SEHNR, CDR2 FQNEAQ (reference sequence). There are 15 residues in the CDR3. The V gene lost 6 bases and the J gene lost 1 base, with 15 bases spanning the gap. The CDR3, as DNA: TGTGCCAGCAGTATTTCCCAGGCGGGGAACACTGAAGCTTTCTTT. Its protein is CASSISQAGNTEAFF.

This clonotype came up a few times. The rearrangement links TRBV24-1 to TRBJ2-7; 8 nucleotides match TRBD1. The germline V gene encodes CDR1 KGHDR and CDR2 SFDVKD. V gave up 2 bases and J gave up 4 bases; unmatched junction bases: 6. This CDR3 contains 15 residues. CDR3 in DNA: TGTGCCACCAGTGATTCCGGGACAGGCCTATACGAGCAGTACTTC. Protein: CATSDSGTGLYEQYF.

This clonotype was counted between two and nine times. CDR3 DNA: TGTGCCAGCAGTCCCGGACAGGTGTCTTGGAATGAGCAGTTCTTC. It encodes CASSPGQVSWNEQFF. This chain links TRBV7-2 with TRBJ2-1; 7 nucleotides agree with TRBD1. The germline V gene encodes CDR1 SGHTA and CDR2 FQGNSA. The V segment lost 6 bases and the J segment 7 bases; nucleotides outside the gene matches: 12. CDR3 length: 15 amino acids.

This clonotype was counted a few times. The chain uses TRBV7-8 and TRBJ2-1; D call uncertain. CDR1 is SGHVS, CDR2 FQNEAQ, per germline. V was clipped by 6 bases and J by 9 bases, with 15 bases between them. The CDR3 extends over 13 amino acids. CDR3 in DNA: TGTGCCAGCAGAGTTGCTAGTTTACCTGAGCAGTTCTTC. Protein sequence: CASRVASLPEQFF.

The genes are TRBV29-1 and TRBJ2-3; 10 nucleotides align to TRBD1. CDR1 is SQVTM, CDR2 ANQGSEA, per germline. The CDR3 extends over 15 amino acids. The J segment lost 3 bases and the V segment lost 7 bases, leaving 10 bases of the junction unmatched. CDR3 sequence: CSGASGQGVTDTQYF. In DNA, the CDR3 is TGCAGCGGTGCCTCTGGACAGGGGGTTACAGATACGCAGTATTTT.

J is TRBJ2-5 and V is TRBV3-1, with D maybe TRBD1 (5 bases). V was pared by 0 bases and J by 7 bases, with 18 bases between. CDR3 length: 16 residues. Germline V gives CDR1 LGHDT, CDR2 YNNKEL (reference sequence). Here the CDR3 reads CASSQDREHWQGTQYF. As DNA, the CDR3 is TGTGCCAGCAGCCAAGATAGGGAACACTGGCAGGGGACCCAGTACTTC.

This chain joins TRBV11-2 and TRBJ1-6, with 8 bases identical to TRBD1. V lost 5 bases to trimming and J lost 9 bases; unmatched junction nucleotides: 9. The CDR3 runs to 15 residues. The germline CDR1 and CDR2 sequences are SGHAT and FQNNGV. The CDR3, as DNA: TGTGCCAGCAGCCCTCGGACAGGGCCTCGTTCACCCCTCCACTTT. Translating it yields CASSPRTGPRSPLHF.

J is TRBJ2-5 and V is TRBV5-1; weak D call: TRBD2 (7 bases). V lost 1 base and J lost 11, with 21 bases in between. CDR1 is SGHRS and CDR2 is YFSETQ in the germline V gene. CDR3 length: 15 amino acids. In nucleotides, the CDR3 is TGCGCCAGCAGCTTGTCCGTGGGAGGGGAGGGGGAGCAGTACTTC. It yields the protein CASSLSVGGEGEQYF.

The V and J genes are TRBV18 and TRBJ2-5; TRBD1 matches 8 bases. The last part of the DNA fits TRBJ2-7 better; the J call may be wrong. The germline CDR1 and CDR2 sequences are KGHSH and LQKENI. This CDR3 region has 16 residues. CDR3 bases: TGTGCCAGCTCACCATTCGAACAGGGGGGTGCCTACGAGCAGTACTTC. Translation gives CASSPFEQGGAYEQYF.

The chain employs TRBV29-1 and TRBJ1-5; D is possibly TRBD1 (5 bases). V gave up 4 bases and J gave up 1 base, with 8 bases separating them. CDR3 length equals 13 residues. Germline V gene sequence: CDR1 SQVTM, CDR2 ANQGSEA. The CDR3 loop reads CSVARGSNQPQHF. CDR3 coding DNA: TGCAGCGTTGCCCGGGGGAGCAATCAGCCCCAGCATTTT.

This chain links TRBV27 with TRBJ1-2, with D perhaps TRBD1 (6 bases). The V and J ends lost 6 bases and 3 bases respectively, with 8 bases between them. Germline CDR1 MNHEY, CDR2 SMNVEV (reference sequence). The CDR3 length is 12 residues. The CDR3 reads CASRQGYYGYTF. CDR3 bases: TGTGCCAGCAGACAGGGTTACTATGGCTACACCTTC.

The CDR3 is CASTTSVVSTDTQYF. The CDR3 DNA reads as TGTGCCAGCACCACATCGGTCGTTAGCACAGATACGCAGTATTTT. The chain is built from TRBV7-9 and TRBJ2-3, with no clear D. The V end was cut by 7 bases, the J end by 0 bases, with 14 bases between. Per the germline V gene, CDR1 is SEHNR and CDR2 is FQNEAQ (reference sequence). CDR3 size: 15 residues.

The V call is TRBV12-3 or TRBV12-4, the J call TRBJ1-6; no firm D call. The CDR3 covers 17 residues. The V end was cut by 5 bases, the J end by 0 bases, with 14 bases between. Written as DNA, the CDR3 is TGTGCCAGCAGTCCCACCGGGATCAGCTCCTATAATTCACCCCTCCACTTT. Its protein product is CASSPTGISSYNSPLHF.

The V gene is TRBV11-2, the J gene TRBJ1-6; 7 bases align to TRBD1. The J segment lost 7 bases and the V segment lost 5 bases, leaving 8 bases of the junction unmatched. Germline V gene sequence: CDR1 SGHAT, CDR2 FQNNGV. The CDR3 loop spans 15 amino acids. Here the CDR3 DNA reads TGTGCCAGCAGCCTCCGGGACAGAGGAAATTCACCCCTCCACTTT. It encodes CASSLRDRGNSPLHF.

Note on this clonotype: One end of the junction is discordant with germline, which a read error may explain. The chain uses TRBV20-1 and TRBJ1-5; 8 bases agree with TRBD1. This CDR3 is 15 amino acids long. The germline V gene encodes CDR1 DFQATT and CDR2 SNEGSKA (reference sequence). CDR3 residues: CSARADRADSQPQHF. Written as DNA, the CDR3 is TGCAGTGCCAGAGCGGACAGGGCGGATAGTCAGCCCCAGCATTTT.

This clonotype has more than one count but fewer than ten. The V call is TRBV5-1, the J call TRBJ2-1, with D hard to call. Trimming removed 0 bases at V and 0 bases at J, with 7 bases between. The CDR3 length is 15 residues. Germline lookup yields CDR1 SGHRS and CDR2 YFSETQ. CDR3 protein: CASSLETGSYNEQFF. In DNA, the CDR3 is TGCGCCAGCAGCTTGGAGACTGGCTCCTACAATGAGCAGTTCTTC.

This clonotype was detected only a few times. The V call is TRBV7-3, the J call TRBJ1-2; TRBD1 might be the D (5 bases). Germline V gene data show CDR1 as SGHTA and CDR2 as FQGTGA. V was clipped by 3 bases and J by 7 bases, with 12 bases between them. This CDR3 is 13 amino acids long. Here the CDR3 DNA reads TGTGCCAGCAGCTTTCCAGGGATGGTTGGCTACACCTTC. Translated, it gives CASSFPGMVGYTF.

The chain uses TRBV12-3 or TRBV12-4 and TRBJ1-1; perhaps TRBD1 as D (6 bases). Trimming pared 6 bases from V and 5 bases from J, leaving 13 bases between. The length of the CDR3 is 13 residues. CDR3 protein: CASRSTGYTEAFF. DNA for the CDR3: TGTGCCAGCAGATCTACAGGGTATACTGAAGCTTTCTTT.

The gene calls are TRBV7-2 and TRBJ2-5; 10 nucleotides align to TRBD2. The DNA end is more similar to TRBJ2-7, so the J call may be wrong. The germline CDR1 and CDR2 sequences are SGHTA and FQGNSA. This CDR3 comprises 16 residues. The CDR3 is CASSLFTSGVMYEQYF. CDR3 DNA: TGTGCCAGCAGCCTCTTTACTAGCGGGGTCATGTACGAGCAGTACTTC.

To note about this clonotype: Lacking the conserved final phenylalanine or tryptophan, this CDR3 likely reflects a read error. CDR3 nucleotides: TGCAGTGCTAGAGGTCGGTTCTATGGCTACACCTGC. This translates into CSARGRFYGYTC. The genes are TRBV20-1 and TRBJ1-2; D unclear. V lost 1 base and J lost 4, with 7 bases in between. Germline V CDR1 and CDR2: DFQATT, SNEGSKA (reference sequence). This CDR3 has 12 amino acids.

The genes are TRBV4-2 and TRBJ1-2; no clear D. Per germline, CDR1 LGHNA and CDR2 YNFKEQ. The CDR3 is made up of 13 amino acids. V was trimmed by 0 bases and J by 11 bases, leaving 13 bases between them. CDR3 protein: CASSQDTAGGYTF. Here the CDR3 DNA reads TGTGCCAGCAGCCAAGATACGGCGGGTGGGTACACCTTC.

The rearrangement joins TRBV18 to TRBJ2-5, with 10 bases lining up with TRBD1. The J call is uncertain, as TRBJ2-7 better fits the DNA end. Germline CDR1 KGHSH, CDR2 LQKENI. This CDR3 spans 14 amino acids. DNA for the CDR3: TGTGCCAGCTCACCGGGACAGGGGACCAACGAGCAGTACTTC. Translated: CASSPGQGTNEQYF.

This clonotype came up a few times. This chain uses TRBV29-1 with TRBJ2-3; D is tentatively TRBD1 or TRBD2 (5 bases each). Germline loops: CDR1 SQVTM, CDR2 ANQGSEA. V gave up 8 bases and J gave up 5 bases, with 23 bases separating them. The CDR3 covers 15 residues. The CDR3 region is CSPLVVGEDIDTQYF. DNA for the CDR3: TGCAGCCCCCTGGTAGTGGGGGAAGATATAGATACGCAGTATTTT.

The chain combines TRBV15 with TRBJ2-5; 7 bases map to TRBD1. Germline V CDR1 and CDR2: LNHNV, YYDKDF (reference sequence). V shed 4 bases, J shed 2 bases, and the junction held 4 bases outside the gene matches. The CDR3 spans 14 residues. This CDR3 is CATSTRTGQETQYF. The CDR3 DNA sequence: TGTGCCACCAGCACAAGGACAGGTCAAGAGACCCAGTACTTC.

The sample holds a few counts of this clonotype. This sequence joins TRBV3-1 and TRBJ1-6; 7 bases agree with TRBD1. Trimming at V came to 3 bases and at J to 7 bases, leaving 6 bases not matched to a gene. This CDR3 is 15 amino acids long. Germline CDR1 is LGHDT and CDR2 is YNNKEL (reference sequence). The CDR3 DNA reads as TGTGCCAGCAGCCAGCCCGGGACAGTCAATTCACCCCTCCACTTT. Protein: CASSQPGTVNSPLHF.

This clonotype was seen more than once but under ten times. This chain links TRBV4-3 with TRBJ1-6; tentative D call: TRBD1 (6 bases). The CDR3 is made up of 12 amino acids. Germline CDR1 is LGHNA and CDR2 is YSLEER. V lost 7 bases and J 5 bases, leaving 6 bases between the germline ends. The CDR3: CASNRDNSPLHF. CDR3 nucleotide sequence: TGCGCCAGCAACAGGGATAATTCACCCCTCCACTTT.

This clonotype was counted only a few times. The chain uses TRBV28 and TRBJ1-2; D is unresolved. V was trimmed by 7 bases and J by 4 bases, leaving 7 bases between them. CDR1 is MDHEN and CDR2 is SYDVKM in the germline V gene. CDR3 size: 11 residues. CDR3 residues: CASTWGYGYTF. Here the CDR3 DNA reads TGTGCCAGCACCTGGGGCTATGGCTACACCTTC.

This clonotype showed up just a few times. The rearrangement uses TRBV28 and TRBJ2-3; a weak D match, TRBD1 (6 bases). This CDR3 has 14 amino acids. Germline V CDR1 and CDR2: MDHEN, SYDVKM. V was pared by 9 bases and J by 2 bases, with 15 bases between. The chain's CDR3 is CASQGTPDTDTQYF. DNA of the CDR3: TGTGCCAGTCAAGGGACACCCGACACAGATACGCAGTATTTT.

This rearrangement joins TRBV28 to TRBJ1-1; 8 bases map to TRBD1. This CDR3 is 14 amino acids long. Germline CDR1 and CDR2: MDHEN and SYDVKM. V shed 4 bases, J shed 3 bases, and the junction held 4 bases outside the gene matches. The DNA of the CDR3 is TGTGCCAGCAGTTCCAGGGGGCCGGACACTGAAGCTTTCTTT. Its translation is CASSSRGPDTEAFF.